Following are 25 T cell receptor beta chains from one sample sequenced in a study of blood T cell repertoires in COVID-19. TCRdb keeps only in-frame clones here, not all; method: immunoSEQ multiplex PCR. The sample holds 85,000 to 110,000 clones; about 87% are singletons and the top ten take roughly 13%. Source material: peripheral blood. Every receptor here comes from a human donor in a cohort sampled during active or convalescent COVID-19.

The V and J genes are TRBV10-3 and TRBJ2-5; 13 nucleotides agree with TRBD2. CDR3 size: 15 residues. With 5 bases clipped from V and 4 bases from J, the junction kept 4 bases outside the gene matches. Germline CDR1 reads ENHRY; CDR2 reads SYGVKD. CDR3 sequence (DNA): TGTGCCATCAGTTCCACTAGCGGGGGGGCAGAGACCCAGTACTTC. This sequence encodes CAISSTSGGAETQYF.

The chain uses TRBV4-2 and TRBJ2-5, with 10 bases lining up with TRBD2. Germline CDR1 is LGHNA and CDR2 is YNFKEQ. The V and J ends lost 4 bases and 5 bases, in that order; junction bases with no gene match: 7. The CDR3 spans 15 residues. Written as DNA, the CDR3 is TGTGCCAGCAGCCTAAAAGCGGGGGGGACGGAGACCCAGTACTTC. Protein: CASSLKAGGTETQYF.

This clone showed up just once. The chain is built from TRBV18 and TRBJ1-3; a weak D match, TRBD1 (6 bases). This CDR3 is built from 15 residues. V lost 2 bases and J lost 0, with 8 bases in between. The germline V gene has CDR1 KGHSH and CDR2 LQKENI. In DNA form, the CDR3 reads TGTGCCAGCTCACCAACAGGGAACTCTGGAAACACCATATATTTT. It is translated as CASSPTGNSGNTIYF.

The rearrangement joins TRBV6-5 to TRBJ2-3; D may be TRBD1 (5 bases). Germline V lookup: CDR1 MNHEY, CDR2 SVGAGI. Trimming stripped 5 bases from V and 4 bases from J, with 13 bases between. The CDR3 spans 14 residues. CDR3 DNA: TGTGCCAGCAGTACCAGGGAAAGGGCAGATACGCAGTATTTT. Encoded protein: CASSTRERADTQYF.

V is TRBV20-1 and J is TRBJ2-3, with D perhaps TRBD1 (5 bases). This CDR3 has 11 residues. Trimming cost V 6 bases and J 9 bases, with 13 bases left between them. The germline V gene encodes CDR1 DFQATT and CDR2 SNEGSKA (reference sequence). CDR3 nucleotides: TGCAGTGCCCTCGTGGGGCGGACGCAGTATTTT. As protein: CSALVGRTQYF.

V is TRBV19 and J is TRBJ1-5; tentative D call: TRBD1 (6 bases). This CDR3 has 17 amino acids. The germline V gene encodes CDR1 LNHDA and CDR2 SQIVND (reference sequence). V lost 6 bases, J lost 1 base, and 19 bases lay in between. The CDR3 sequence is CASSVNRERGSNQPQHF. The CDR3 DNA sequence: TGTGCCAGTAGCGTTAACAGGGAACGGGGAAGCAATCAGCCCCAGCATTTT.

This chain connects TRBV11-3 to TRBJ1-1; D gene uncertain. The CDR3 is 14 residues long. CDR1 and CDR2 (germline): SGHNT, YENEEA. Trimming took off 2 bases at V and 5 bases at J, with 12 bases between the two ends. CDR3 DNA: TGTGCCAGCAGCTTATACCATAGCGAGACTGAAGCTTTCTTT. As protein: CASSLYHSETEAFF. Full variable domain (outside the CDR3, taken from reference TRBV11-3 and TRBJ1-1): EAGVVQSPRYKIIEKKQPVAFWCNPISGHNTLYWYLQNLGQGPELLIRYENEEAVDDSQLPKDRFSAERLKGVDSTLKIQPAELGDSAVYLCASSLYHSETEAFFGQGTRLTVV.

The chain recombines TRBV18 with TRBJ1-1; no firm D call. Trimming pared 3 bases from V and 10 bases from J, leaving 12 bases between. This CDR3 comprises 12 residues. Germline CDR1 KGHSH, CDR2 LQKENI. Here the CDR3 DNA reads TGTGCCAGCTCACCGGATGGGAGAGGAGCTTTCTTT. Translating gives CASSPDGRGAFF.

This chain connects TRBV13 to TRBJ2-4; 7 bases are a match to TRBD2. The V segment lost 5 bases and the J segment 0 bases; nucleotides outside the gene matches: 7. Germline assignment: CDR1 PRHDT and CDR2 FYEKMQ (reference sequence). The CDR3 totals 16 residues. This CDR3 reads CASSSAGVVAKNIQYF. The DNA of the CDR3 is TGTGCCAGCAGCAGCGCGGGGGTCGTAGCCAAAAACATTCAGTACTTC.

This clone was seen once. The genes are TRBV2 and TRBJ1-5, with D hard to call. Germline CDR1 SNHLY, CDR2 FYNNEI. V lost 3 bases, J lost 5 bases, and 14 bases lay in between. This CDR3 is built from 15 residues. CDR3 nucleotide sequence: TGTGCCAGCAGTGATGGGTCCGGCGGAGATCAGCCCCAGCATTTT. The encoded protein is CASSDGSGGDQPQHF. The entire variable domain, with the rest obtained from reference TRBV2 and TRBJ1-5, is as follows: EPEVTQTPSHQVTQMGQEVILRCVPISNHLYFYWYRQILGQKVEFLVSFYNNEISEKSEIFDDQFSVERPDGSNFTLKIRSTKLEDSAMYFCASSDGSGGDQPQHFGDGTRLSIL.

This rearrangement joins TRBV30 to TRBJ1-3; D not resolved. V was pared by 0 bases and J by 0 bases, with 6 bases between. This CDR3 is built from 14 residues. Per germline, CDR1 GTSNPN and CDR2 SVGIG (reference sequence). The CDR3 bases are TGTGCCTGGAGTGTACTGAGCTCTGGAAACACCATATATTTT. Protein product: CAWSVLSSGNTIYF. Full variable domain (rest looked up from reference TRBV30 and TRBJ1-3): SQTIHQWPATLVQPVGSPLSLECTVEGTSNPNLYWYRQAAGRGLQLLFYSVGIGQISSEVPQNLSASRPQDRQFILSSKKLLLSDSGFYLCAWSVLSSGNTIYFGEGSWLTVV.

This clone was observed a single time. The rearrangement uses TRBV5-1 and TRBJ2-4, with D perhaps TRBD2 (6 bases). The V gene lost 0 bases and the J gene lost 6 bases, with 10 bases spanning the gap. The CDR3 runs 14 residues. The germline V gene encodes CDR1 SGHRS and CDR2 YFSETQ. Here the CDR3 reads CASSLDGSLNIQYF. In nucleotides, the CDR3 is TGCGCCAGCAGCTTGGACGGGAGTTTAAACATTCAGTACTTC.

This clone was detected only once. V usage is TRBV21-1 and J usage is TRBJ1-5; the tabulated D call, TRBD1, remains unverified against the DNA. TRBV21-1 is noted as a pseudogene. This CDR3 spans 18 amino acids. The CDR3 region is CASSKRGQGKFGNQPQHF. CDR3 coding DNA: TGTGCCAGCAGCAAAAGGGGACAGGGAAAATTTGGCAATCAGCCCCAGCATTTT.

This clone was recorded a few times. The chain is built from TRBV19 and TRBJ1-4, with D possibly matching TRBD1 (6 bases). CDR1 and CDR2 (germline): LNHDA, SQIVND (reference sequence). Trimming left V 5 bases short and J 0 bases short, with 10 bases between. CDR3 size: 15 residues. Written as DNA, the CDR3 is TGTGCCAGTAGTCGACAGGACGCAACTAATGAAAAACTGTTTTTT. This sequence encodes CASSRQDATNEKLFF.

This chain connects TRBV7-9 to TRBJ2-7, with a possible D match to TRBD2 (5 bases). CDR3 length: 15 amino acids. V was pared by 5 bases and J by 2 bases, with 16 bases between. Looked up from germline, CDR1 is SEHNR and CDR2 is FQNEAQ (reference sequence). CDR3 in DNA: TGTGCCAGCAGCCCCCTGGGGTTCGGGACCTACGAGCAGTACTTC. Translated, it gives CASSPLGFGTYEQYF.

Concerning this clone itself: One end of the junction varies from germline; a read error may be responsible. CDR3 bases: TGTGCCACCAGCCGAAAGAGGAACCCTGGAGACACCATATATTTT. Translated: CATSRKRNPGDTIYF. The V and J genes are TRBV15 and TRBJ1-3, with no clear D. CDR1 and CDR2 (germline): LNHNV, YYDKDF (reference sequence). The CDR3 loop spans 15 amino acids.

Only one count was recorded for this clone. The V call is TRBV3-1 (or the pseudogene TRBV3-2), the J call TRBJ2-3, with TRBD2 matching 12 bases. Per the germline V gene, CDR1 is LGHDT and CDR2 is YNNKEL (reference sequence). CDR3 size: 16 residues. Germline trimming cut 4 bases from V and 5 bases from J; bases unmatched to any gene: 7. CDR3 nucleotides: TGTGCCAGCAGCCCCCCGCTAGCGGGGGGGAGAGATACGCAGTATTTT. This codes for CASSPPLAGGRDTQYF.

This clone was detected once. V gene TRBV5-1 combines with J gene TRBJ2-2, with D hard to call. This CDR3 is 13 amino acids long. The germline V and J ends were trimmed by 2 bases and 1 base, with 3 bases remaining between them. Germline loops: CDR1 SGHRS, CDR2 YFSETQ. The CDR3 DNA follows: TGCGCCAGCAGCTTACAGAACACCGGGGAGCTGTTTTTT. It is translated as CASSLQNTGELFF. The full variable domain, rest sourced from reference TRBV5-1 and TRBJ2-2, is KAGVTQTPRYLIKTRGQQVTLSCSPISGHRSVSWYQQTPGQGLQFLFEYFSETQRNKGNFPGRFSGRQFSNSRSEMNVSTLELGDSALYLCASSLQNTGELFFGEGSRLTVL.

The V and J genes are TRBV6-5 and TRBJ2-1; 8 nucleotides match TRBD2. CDR3 length equals 14 residues. V trimming: 2 bases; J trimming: 7 bases; junction bases outside the gene matches: 4. CDR1 and CDR2 from the germline V gene are MNHEY and SVGAGI. The DNA for the CDR3 is TGTGCCAGCAGTTACCTCGGGGGGGGAAATGAGCAGTTCTTC. Translating gives CASSYLGGGNEQFF.

The V call is TRBV7-2, the J call TRBJ2-3, with 8 bases aligning to TRBD2. CDR1 is SGHTA and CDR2 is FQGNSA in the germline V gene. The CDR3 length is 14 residues. Trimming at V came to 5 bases and at J to 6 bases, leaving 7 bases not matched to a gene. The CDR3 DNA follows: TGTGCCAGCAGCATCGGACTAGCCGTGGATACGCAGTATTTT. Protein product: CASSIGLAVDTQYF.

The J gene is TRBJ1-1, the V gene TRBV5-1; 9 bases fit TRBD1. The CDR3 length is 13 residues. Germline values: CDR1 SGHRS, CDR2 YFSETQ. After removal of 4 bases from V and 6 bases from J, the junction contained 4 bases not matched to a gene. CDR3: CASSPGQGAEAFF. The CDR3 nucleotides read TGCGCCAGCAGCCCGGGACAGGGCGCTGAAGCTTTCTTT.

The chain joins TRBV3-1 (or the pseudogene TRBV3-2) to TRBJ1-6; a weak D match, TRBD1 (6 bases). Germline V gene sequence: CDR1 LGHDT, CDR2 YNNKEL (reference sequence). Trimming pared 1 base from V and 8 bases from J, leaving 12 bases between. The CDR3 extends over 15 amino acids. CDR3 protein: CASSQVGTTYSPLHF. The CDR3 DNA reads as TGTGCCAGCAGCCAAGTTGGGACAACCTATTCACCCCTCCACTTT.

This clone was seen only once. This chain uses TRBV5-1 with TRBJ2-7, with 7 bases matching TRBD1. The CDR3 contains 15 residues. In germline, CDR1 is SGHRS, CDR2 YFSETQ. With V trimmed by 5 bases and J by 0 bases, 8 bases remained unmatched. The CDR3 loop is CASRSSGTDSYEQYF. CDR3 DNA: TGCGCCAGCAGGTCCTCCGGGACAGACTCCTACGAGCAGTACTTC. The variable domain in full, with the rest retrieved from reference TRBV5-1 and TRBJ2-7, is KAGVTQTPRYLIKTRGQQVTLSCSPISGHRSVSWYQQTPGQGLQFLFEYFSETQRNKGNFPGRFSGRQFSNSRSEMNVSTLELGDSALYLCASRSSGTDSYEQYFGPGTRLTVT.

This clone was observed once. The chain combines TRBV2 with TRBJ1-1; D is perhaps TRBD1 (5 bases). The V gene's germline CDR1 is SNHLY and CDR2 FYNNEI. The length of the CDR3 is 16 residues. V was cut by 1 base and J by 4 bases, with 16 bases left in between. The CDR3 nucleotides read TGTGCCAGCAGTGAAGGAAGGGGAGGGCGGGGCACTGAAGCTTTCTTT. It encodes CASSEGRGGRGTEAFF.

The chain has TRBV9 and TRBJ1-4; no clear D. CDR3 length: 15 residues. Looked up from germline, CDR1 is SGDLS and CDR2 is YYNGEE. V dropped 0 bases and J dropped 0 bases, with 6 bases sitting between them. The CDR3 loop reads CASSVGGSTNEKLFF. In DNA, the CDR3 is TGTGCCAGCAGCGTAGGAGGGTCAACTAATGAAAAACTGTTTTTT.